The present T cell receptor (beta chain) was sequenced within a study of cytotoxic CD8 clonotypes in ibrutinib-treated CLL. Here immunoSEQ multiplex PCR was the method, and the copy in TCRdb shows in-frame clones only, minus some. The data hold roughly 250,000 clones, with under 80% observed a single time. Germline V CDR1 and CDR2: SNHLY, FYNNEI. V was pared by 9 bases and J by 3 bases, with 21 bases between. The CDR3 loop spans 16 amino acids. This receptor was identified in a human donor with chronic lymphocytic leukemia. The sequenced sample was PBMCs, obtained after 24 months of ibrutinib treatment. V usage is TRBV2 and J usage is TRBJ1-5; no definite D call. The CDR3 region has the DNA TGTGCCAGTGGGAGGGCAACGGAACTACACAATCAGCCCCAGCATTTT. Translation gives CASGRATELHNQPQHF. The full variable domain, with the rest looked up from reference TRBV2 and TRBJ1-5, is EPEVTQTPSHQVTQMGQEVILRCVPISNHLYFYWYRQILGQKVEFLVSFYNNEISEKSEIFDDQFSVERPDGSNFTLKIRSTKLEDSAMYFCASGRATELHNQPQHFGDGTRLSIL.